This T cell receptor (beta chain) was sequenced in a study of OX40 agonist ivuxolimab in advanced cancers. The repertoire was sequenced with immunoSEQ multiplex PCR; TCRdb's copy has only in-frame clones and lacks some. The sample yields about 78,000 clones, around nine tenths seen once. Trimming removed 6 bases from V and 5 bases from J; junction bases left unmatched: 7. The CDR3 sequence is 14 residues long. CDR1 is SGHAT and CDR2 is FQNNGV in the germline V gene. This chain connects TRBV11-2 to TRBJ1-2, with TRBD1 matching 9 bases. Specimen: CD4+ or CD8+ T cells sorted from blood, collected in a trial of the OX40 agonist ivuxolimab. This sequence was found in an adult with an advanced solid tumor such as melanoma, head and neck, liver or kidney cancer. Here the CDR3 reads CASSLTDRGYGYTF. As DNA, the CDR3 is TGTGCCAGCAGTTTAACCGACAGGGGGTATGGCTACACCTTC.